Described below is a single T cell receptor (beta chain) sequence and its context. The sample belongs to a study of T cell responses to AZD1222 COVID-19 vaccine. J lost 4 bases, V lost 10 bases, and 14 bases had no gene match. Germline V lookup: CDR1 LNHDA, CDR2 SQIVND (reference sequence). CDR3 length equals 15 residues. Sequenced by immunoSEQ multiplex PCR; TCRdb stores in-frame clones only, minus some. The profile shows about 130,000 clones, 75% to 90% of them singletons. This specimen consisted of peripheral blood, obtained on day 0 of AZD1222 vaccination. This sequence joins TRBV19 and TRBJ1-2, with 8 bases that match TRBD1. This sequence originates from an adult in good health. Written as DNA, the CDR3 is TGTGCCACCAGAGAGACAGGGGTTATGGCCTATGGCTACACCTTC. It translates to CATRETGVMAYGYTF.